A selection of T cell receptor beta chains follows, all from one sample in a study of blood T cell repertoires in COVID-19. Only in-frame clones appear in the TCRdb table, and some are missing; sequencing was by immunoSEQ multiplex PCR. The data show about 27,000 clones, with roughly 90% seen just once and 2.8% held by the top ten. Sequences were obtained from peripheral blood. These receptor sequences come from a human donor in a cohort sampled during active COVID-19. CDR3s include the opening cysteine and the closing phenylalanine or tryptophan. The order of the fields is D gene, J gene, CDR3 length, clone size, V gene, CDR3 protein, CDR3 DNA. A D gene is named only where the DNA matches it firmly. Clone size is not always given. Where it is, it says once, few, many or a class for expanded clones.

d_call: -; j_call: TRBJ2-3; cdr3_length: 14; clone_size: -; v_call: TRBV28; cdr3_aa: CASRRSGYTDTQYF; cdr3_nt: TGTGCCAGCAGACGGAGCGGGTACACAGATACGCAGTATTTT
d_call: TRBD1; j_call: TRBJ1-5; cdr3_length: 15; clone_size: once; v_call: TRBV20-1; cdr3_aa: CSASTSTGVFQPQHF; cdr3_nt: TGCAGTGCTAGTACGTCGACAGGGGTTTTTCAGCCCCAGCATTTT
d_call: -; j_call: TRBJ1-1; cdr3_length: 13; clone_size: -; v_call: TRBV9; cdr3_aa: CASSVAGDTEAFF; cdr3_nt: TGTGCCAGCAGCGTAGCCGGAGACACTGAAGCTTTCTTT
d_call: TRBD2; j_call: TRBJ2-3; cdr3_length: 16; clone_size: -; v_call: TRBV5-8; cdr3_aa: CASISTSGRSTDTQYF; cdr3_nt: TGTGCCAGCATTTCGACTAGCGGGAGGTCCACAGATACGCAGTATTTT
d_call: -; j_call: TRBJ2-7; cdr3_length: 14; clone_size: -; v_call: TRBV28; cdr3_aa: CASTSGGTGYEQYF; cdr3_nt: TGTGCCAGCACCTCAGGGGGGACCGGGTACGAGCAGTACTTC
d_call: TRBD2; j_call: TRBJ2-7; cdr3_length: 14; clone_size: -; v_call: TRBV28; cdr3_aa: CASRGSGRRYEQYF; cdr3_nt: TGTGCCTCCAGGGGGAGCGGGAGGCGGTACGAGCAGTACTTC
d_call: TRBD1; j_call: TRBJ2-7; cdr3_length: 13; clone_size: -; v_call: TRBV6-5; cdr3_aa: CASGTGGGYEQYF; cdr3_nt: TGTGCCAGCGGGACAGGGGGTGGGTACGAGCAGTACTTC
d_call: -; j_call: TRBJ2-2; cdr3_length: 14; clone_size: -; v_call: TRBV5-1; cdr3_aa: CASKLQGGPGELFF; cdr3_nt: TGCGCCAGCAAGCTTCAGGGGGGCCCCGGGGAGCTGTTTTTT
d_call: TRBD1; j_call: TRBJ2-5; cdr3_length: 15; clone_size: -; v_call: TRBV3-1/TRBV3-2; cdr3_aa: CASSTPGQQGETQYF; cdr3_nt: TGTGCCAGCAGCACGCCGGGACAGCAGGGAGAGACCCAGTACTTC
d_call: TRBD2; j_call: TRBJ2-3; cdr3_length: 20; clone_size: -; v_call: TRBV14; cdr3_aa: CASSPWGTSGKERSTDTQYF; cdr3_nt: TGTGCCAGCAGCCCGTGGGGGACTAGCGGGAAGGAAAGAAGCACAGATACGCAGTATTTT
d_call: TRBD1; j_call: TRBJ1-2; cdr3_length: 15; clone_size: -; v_call: TRBV6-1; cdr3_aa: CASSEGGGGNYGYTF; cdr3_nt: TGTGCCAGCAGTGAAGGCGGAGGGGGCAACTATGGCTACACCTTC
d_call: TRBD2; j_call: TRBJ2-3; cdr3_length: 20; clone_size: -; v_call: TRBV4-1; cdr3_aa: CARSRRGGTSGRIGGDTQYF; cdr3_nt: TGCGCCCGCAGCCGCCGGGGAGGAACTAGCGGGAGAATTGGGGGGGATACGCAGTATTTT
d_call: -; j_call: TRBJ1-5; cdr3_length: 16; clone_size: -; v_call: TRBV20-1; cdr3_aa: CSASMGMRGRSQPQHF; cdr3_nt: TGCAGTGCTAGTATGGGAATGCGGGGAAGAAGTCAGCCCCAGCATTTT
d_call: -; j_call: TRBJ1-2; cdr3_length: 15; clone_size: -; v_call: TRBV7-8; cdr3_aa: CASSPEGQGNSGYTF; cdr3_nt: TGTGCCAGCAGCCCAGAAGGACAAGGGAATAGTGGCTACACCTTC
d_call: -; j_call: TRBJ1-3; cdr3_length: 15; clone_size: -; v_call: TRBV6-6; cdr3_aa: CASSYSGGKGNTIYF; cdr3_nt: TGTGCCAGCAGTTACTCGGGGGGAAAGGGAAACACCATATATTTT
d_call: -; j_call: TRBJ2-7; cdr3_length: 11; clone_size: -; v_call: TRBV20-1; cdr3_aa: CSAVNSYEQYF; cdr3_nt: TGCAGTGCCGTTAACTCCTACGAGCAGTACTTC
d_call: TRBD2; j_call: TRBJ2-5; cdr3_length: 15; clone_size: -; v_call: TRBV29-1; cdr3_aa: CSVAGTSGRGETQYF; cdr3_nt: TGCAGCGTTGCGGGGACTAGCGGGAGGGGAGAGACCCAGTACTTC
d_call: TRBD2; j_call: TRBJ2-7; cdr3_length: 16; clone_size: -; v_call: TRBV5-4; cdr3_aa: CASSSPRGTQAYEQYF; cdr3_nt: TGTGCCAGCAGCTCTCCGCGGGGGACCCAAGCCTACGAGCAGTACTTC
d_call: -; j_call: TRBJ2-7; cdr3_length: 14; clone_size: -; v_call: TRBV7-9; cdr3_aa: CASSSTTPRYEQYF; cdr3_nt: TGTGCCAGCAGCTCCACTACCCCCCGCTACGAGCAGTACTTC
d_call: TRBD1; j_call: TRBJ2-7; cdr3_length: 12; clone_size: few; v_call: TRBV27; cdr3_aa: CASKTGVYEQYF; cdr3_nt: TGTGCCAGCAAGACAGGGGTTTACGAGCAGTACTTC
d_call: -; j_call: TRBJ2-7; cdr3_length: 16; clone_size: -; v_call: TRBV5-1; cdr3_aa: CASSLDNQGGDYEQYF; cdr3_nt: TGCGCCAGCAGCTTAGATAACCAGGGGGGAGACTACGAGCAGTACTTC
d_call: -; j_call: TRBJ2-3; cdr3_length: 18; clone_size: -; v_call: TRBV5-8; cdr3_aa: CASSLGWDILSRTDTQYF; cdr3_nt: TGTGCCAGCAGCTTGGGTTGGGACATTTTAAGTCGCACAGATACGCAGTATTTT
d_call: TRBD1; j_call: TRBJ2-7; cdr3_length: 14; clone_size: -; v_call: TRBV5-6; cdr3_aa: CASRRGRDRREQYF; cdr3_nt: TGTGCCAGCAGGCGGGGCAGGGACAGGCGCGAGCAGTACTTC
d_call: -; j_call: TRBJ1-1; cdr3_length: 16; clone_size: -; v_call: TRBV10-3; cdr3_aa: CAISERQVYMNTEAFF; cdr3_nt: TGTGCCATCAGTGAGCGGCAGGTATACATGAACACTGAAGCTTTCTTT
d_call: TRBD1; j_call: TRBJ2-7; cdr3_length: 13; clone_size: -; v_call: TRBV3-1/TRBV3-2; cdr3_aa: CASSQYSTGGQYF; cdr3_nt: TGTGCCAGCAGCCAATACAGTACAGGGGGGCAGTACTTC
d_call: -; j_call: TRBJ2-1; cdr3_length: 14; clone_size: -; v_call: TRBV28; cdr3_aa: CRVGRHLSYNEQFF; cdr3_nt: TGCAGAGTGGGGAGACACCTTTCCTACAATGAGCAGTTCTTC
d_call: TRBD1; j_call: TRBJ1-2; cdr3_length: 12; clone_size: -; v_call: TRBV29-1; cdr3_aa: CSVDNRRGGYTF; cdr3_nt: TGCAGCGTTGATAATCGCAGGGGGGGCTACACCTTC
d_call: TRBD1; j_call: TRBJ2-2; cdr3_length: 16; clone_size: -; v_call: TRBV18; cdr3_aa: CASSTSAGQGTGELFF; cdr3_nt: TGTGCCAGCTCAACAAGCGCGGGACAGGGGACCGGGGAGCTGTTTTTT
d_call: -; j_call: TRBJ1-1; cdr3_length: 14; clone_size: -; v_call: TRBV19; cdr3_aa: CASSIGRVNTEAFF; cdr3_nt: TGTGCCAGTAGTATCGGCAGGGTAAACACTGAAGCTTTCTTT
d_call: -; j_call: TRBJ2-1; cdr3_length: 16; clone_size: -; v_call: TRBV5-1; cdr3_aa: CASSDYPTAGNDEQFF; cdr3_nt: TGCGCCAGCAGCGATTACCCGACAGCTGGGAACGATGAGCAGTTCTTC
d_call: -; j_call: TRBJ1-1; cdr3_length: 13; clone_size: -; v_call: TRBV18; cdr3_aa: CASSPPGLAEAFF; cdr3_nt: TGTGCCAGCTCACCCCCAGGGCTCGCTGAAGCTTTCTTT
d_call: TRBD2; j_call: TRBJ2-2; cdr3_length: 19; clone_size: -; v_call: TRBV3-1/TRBV3-2; cdr3_aa: CASSQDGTSGGLNTGELFF; cdr3_nt: TGTGCCAGCAGCCAAGATGGGACTAGCGGGGGACTGAACACCGGGGAGCTGTTTTTT
d_call: -; j_call: TRBJ2-7; cdr3_length: 11; clone_size: -; v_call: TRBV30; cdr3_aa: CAWSAGGAQYF; cdr3_nt: TGTGCCTGGAGTGCTGGAGGGGCGCAGTACTTC
d_call: -; j_call: TRBJ2-1; cdr3_length: 16; clone_size: -; v_call: TRBV28; cdr3_aa: CASSGPGESSYNEQFF; cdr3_nt: TGTGCCAGCAGCGGGCCGGGAGAGAGCTCCTACAATGAGCAGTTCTTC
d_call: TRBD1; j_call: TRBJ1-2; cdr3_length: 14; clone_size: -; v_call: TRBV5-5; cdr3_aa: CASSWGTGDYGYTF; cdr3_nt: TGTGCCAGCAGCTGGGGGACAGGGGACTATGGCTACACCTTC
d_call: -; j_call: TRBJ1-2; cdr3_length: 16; clone_size: -; v_call: TRBV27; cdr3_aa: CASSPQVVTANYGYTF; cdr3_nt: TGTGCCAGCAGTCCCCAGGTCGTGACCGCTAACTATGGCTACACCTTC
d_call: TRBD1; j_call: TRBJ1-4; cdr3_length: 14; clone_size: -; v_call: TRBV27; cdr3_aa: CASKSGTGYEKLFF; cdr3_nt: TGTGCCAGCAAGTCTGGGACAGGGTATGAAAAACTGTTTTTT
d_call: -; j_call: TRBJ2-5; cdr3_length: 14; clone_size: -; v_call: TRBV4-1; cdr3_aa: CASSQELVEETQYF; cdr3_nt: TGCGCCAGCAGCCAAGAACTAGTAGAAGAGACCCAGTACTTC
d_call: -; j_call: TRBJ1-4; cdr3_length: 14; clone_size: -; v_call: TRBV3-1/TRBV3-2; cdr3_aa: CASSQRETNEKLFF; cdr3_nt: TGTGCCAGCAGCCAACGGGAGACTAATGAAAAACTGTTTTTT
d_call: TRBD1; j_call: TRBJ1-4; cdr3_length: 14; clone_size: -; v_call: TRBV6-2/TRBV6-3; cdr3_aa: CASSSTGGVEKLFF; cdr3_nt: TGTGCCAGCAGTAGCACAGGGGGCGTTGAAAAACTGTTTTTT
d_call: -; j_call: TRBJ1-5; cdr3_length: 15; clone_size: few; v_call: TRBV2; cdr3_aa: CASSEGAYSNQPQHF; cdr3_nt: TGTGCCAGCAGTGAGGGGGCTTATAGCAATCAGCCCCAGCATTTT
d_call: TRBD1; j_call: TRBJ2-7; cdr3_length: 14; clone_size: once; v_call: TRBV19; cdr3_aa: CASSRDRVVHEQYF; cdr3_nt: TGTGCCAGTAGTAGGGACAGGGTAGTGCACGAGCAGTACTTC
d_call: -; j_call: TRBJ1-2; cdr3_length: 16; clone_size: once; v_call: TRBV5-8; cdr3_aa: CASSPPEWGGNYGYTF; cdr3_nt: TGTGCCAGCAGCCCTCCCGAATGGGGGGGCAACTATGGCTACACCTTC
d_call: -; j_call: TRBJ1-4; cdr3_length: 16; clone_size: few; v_call: TRBV5-4; cdr3_aa: CASSLGGTTTNEKLFF; cdr3_nt: TGTGCCAGCAGCTTGGGAGGGACTACAACTAATGAAAAACTGTTTTTT
d_call: -; j_call: TRBJ2-1; cdr3_length: 13; clone_size: -; v_call: TRBV18; cdr3_aa: CASSPGLYNEQFF; cdr3_nt: TGTGCCAGCTCGCCGGGACTCTACAATGAGCAGTTCTTC
d_call: TRBD1; j_call: TRBJ2-7; cdr3_length: 11; clone_size: -; v_call: TRBV6-5; cdr3_aa: CASQGDYEQYF; cdr3_nt: TGTGCCAGCCAGGGGGACTACGAGCAGTACTTC
d_call: -; j_call: TRBJ2-2; cdr3_length: 13; clone_size: -; v_call: TRBV18; cdr3_aa: CASSETLQGELFF; cdr3_nt: TGTGCCAGCTCAGAAACTCTACAGGGGGAGCTGTTTTTT
d_call: -; j_call: TRBJ2-5; cdr3_length: 16; clone_size: -; v_call: TRBV6-1; cdr3_aa: CASSAPGIGNQETQYF; cdr3_nt: TGTGCCAGCAGTGCCCCGGGGATTGGGAACCAAGAGACCCAGTACTTC
d_call: -; j_call: TRBJ2-2; cdr3_length: 15; clone_size: -; v_call: TRBV9; cdr3_aa: CASSVEARGDGELFF; cdr3_nt: TGTGCCAGCAGCGTAGAAGCCAGGGGGGATGGGGAGCTGTTTTTT
d_call: -; j_call: TRBJ2-2; cdr3_length: 14; clone_size: -; v_call: TRBV29-1; cdr3_aa: CSVAQVANTGELFF; cdr3_nt: TGCAGCGTTGCCCAGGTCGCGAACACCGGGGAGCTGTTTTTT
d_call: -; j_call: TRBJ1-6; cdr3_length: 18; clone_size: -; v_call: TRBV30; cdr3_aa: CACIHGGPKSSYNSPLHF; cdr3_nt: TGTGCCTGCATACATGGAGGGCCTAAGAGCTCCTATAATTCACCCCTCCACTTT